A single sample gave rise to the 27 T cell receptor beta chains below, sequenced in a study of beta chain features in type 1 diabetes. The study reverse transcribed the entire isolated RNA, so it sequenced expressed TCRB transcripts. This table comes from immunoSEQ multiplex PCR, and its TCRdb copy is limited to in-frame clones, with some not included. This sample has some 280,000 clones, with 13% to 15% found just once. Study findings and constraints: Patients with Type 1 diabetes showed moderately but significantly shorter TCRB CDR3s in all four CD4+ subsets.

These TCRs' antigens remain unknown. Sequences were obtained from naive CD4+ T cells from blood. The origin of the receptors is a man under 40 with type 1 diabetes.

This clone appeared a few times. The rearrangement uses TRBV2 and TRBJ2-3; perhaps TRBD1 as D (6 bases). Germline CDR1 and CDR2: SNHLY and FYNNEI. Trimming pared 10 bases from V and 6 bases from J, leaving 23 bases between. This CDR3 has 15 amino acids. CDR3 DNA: TGTGCCATACCGGACGGGACAAGGGATTCGGATACGCAGTATTTT. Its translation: CAIPDGTRDSDTQYF.

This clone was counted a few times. The CDR3 sequence is CATRQGGYTF. The DNA for the CDR3 is TGTGCCACTCGACAGGGCGGCTACACCTTC. The chain recombines TRBV6-5 with TRBJ1-2, with 7 bases identical to TRBD1. With V trimmed by 10 bases and J by 8 bases, 4 bases remained unmatched. Germline values: CDR1 MNHEY, CDR2 SVGAGI. The CDR3 sequence is 10 residues long.

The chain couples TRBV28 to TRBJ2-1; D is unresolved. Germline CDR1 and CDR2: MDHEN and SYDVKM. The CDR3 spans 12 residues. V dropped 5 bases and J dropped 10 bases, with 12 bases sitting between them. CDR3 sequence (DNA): TGTGCCAGCAGTACCGGAGCAAGGGAGCAGTTCTTC. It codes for CASSTGAREQFF.

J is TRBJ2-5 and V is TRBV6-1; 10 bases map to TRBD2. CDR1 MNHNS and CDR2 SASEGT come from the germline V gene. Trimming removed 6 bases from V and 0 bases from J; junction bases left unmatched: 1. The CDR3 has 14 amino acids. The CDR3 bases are TGTGCCAGCAGGGGACTAGCGTACCAAGAGACCCAGTACTTC. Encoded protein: CASRGLAYQETQYF.

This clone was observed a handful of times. CDR3 in DNA: TGTGCCAGCAGTCCGAATCTAGCGGGAACGTACAATGAGCAGTTCTTC. It is translated as CASSPNLAGTYNEQFF. The rearrangement joins TRBV28 to TRBJ2-1, with 9 bases aligning to TRBD2. J was trimmed by 4 bases and V by 5 bases; bases with no gene match: 9. This CDR3 spans 16 amino acids. The germline V gene has CDR1 MDHEN and CDR2 SYDVKM.

The CDR3 sequence is CASSLRFAGVTDTQYF. CDR3 in DNA: TGTGCCAGCAGCTTACGATTTGCGGGAGTAACAGATACGCAGTATTTT. This sequence joins TRBV7-2 and TRBJ2-3, with 7 bases aligning to TRBD2. The CDR3 covers 16 residues. V was clipped by 2 bases and J by 3 bases; unmatched bases: 8. Germline V gene data show CDR1 as SGHTA and CDR2 as FQGNSA.

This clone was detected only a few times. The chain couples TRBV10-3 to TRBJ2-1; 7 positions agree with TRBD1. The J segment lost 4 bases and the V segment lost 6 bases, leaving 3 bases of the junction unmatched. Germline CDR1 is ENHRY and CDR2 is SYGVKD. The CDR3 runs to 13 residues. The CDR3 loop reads CAISEDRYNEQFF. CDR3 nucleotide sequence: TGTGCCATCAGCGAGGACAGGTACAATGAGCAGTTCTTC.

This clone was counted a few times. The CDR3 protein is CASSLSTGANYGYTF. The CDR3 DNA reads TGTGCCAGCAGTTTATCGACAGGAGCGAACTATGGCTACACCTTC. The chain employs TRBV28 and TRBJ1-2; D may be TRBD1 (6 bases). In germline, CDR1 is MDHEN, CDR2 SYDVKM. V was clipped by 1 base and J by 2 bases, with 11 bases between them. There are 15 residues in the CDR3.

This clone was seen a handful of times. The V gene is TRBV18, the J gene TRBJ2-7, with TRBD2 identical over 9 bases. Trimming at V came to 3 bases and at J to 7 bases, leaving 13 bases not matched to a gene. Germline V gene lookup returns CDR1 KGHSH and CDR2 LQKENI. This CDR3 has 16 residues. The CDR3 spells CASSPVPSGTIGEQYF. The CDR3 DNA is TGTGCCAGCTCACCGGTGCCTAGCGGGACTATCGGGGAGCAGTACTTC.

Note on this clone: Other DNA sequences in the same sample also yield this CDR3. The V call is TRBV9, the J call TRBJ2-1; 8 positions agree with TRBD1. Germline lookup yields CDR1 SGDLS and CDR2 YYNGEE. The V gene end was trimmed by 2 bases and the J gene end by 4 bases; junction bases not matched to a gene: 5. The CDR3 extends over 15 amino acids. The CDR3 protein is CASSVDGTGYNEQFF. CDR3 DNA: TGTGCCAGCAGCGTTGACGGGACAGGTTACAATGAGCAGTTCTTC.

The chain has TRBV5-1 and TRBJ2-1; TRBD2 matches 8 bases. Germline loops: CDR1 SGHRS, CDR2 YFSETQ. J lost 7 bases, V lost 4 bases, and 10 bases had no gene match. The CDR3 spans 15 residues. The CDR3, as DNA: TGCGCCAGCAGCGCGGGACTAAGCGGGAGTAATGAGCAGTTCTTC. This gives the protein CASSAGLSGSNEQFF.

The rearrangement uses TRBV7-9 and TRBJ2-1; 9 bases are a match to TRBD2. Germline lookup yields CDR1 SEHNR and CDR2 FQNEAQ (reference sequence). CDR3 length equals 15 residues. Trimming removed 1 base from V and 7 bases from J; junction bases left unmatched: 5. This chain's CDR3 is CASSLGSGSRNEQFF. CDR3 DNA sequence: TGTGCCAGCAGCTTAGGTAGCGGGAGCCGAAATGAGCAGTTCTTC.

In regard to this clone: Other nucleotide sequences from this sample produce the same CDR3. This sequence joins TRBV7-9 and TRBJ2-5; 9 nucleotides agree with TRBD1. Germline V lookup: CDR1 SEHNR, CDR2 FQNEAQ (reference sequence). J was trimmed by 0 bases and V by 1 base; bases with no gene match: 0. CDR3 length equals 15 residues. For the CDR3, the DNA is TGTGCCAGCAGCTTAGGGGACAGGGACCAAGAGACCCAGTACTTC. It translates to CASSLGDRDQETQYF.

DNA for the CDR3: TGTGCCAGCTCACCCGGGCCCAGGGATGAAAAACTGTTTTTT. Translation: CASSPGPRDEKLFF. This rearrangement joins TRBV18 to TRBJ1-4; D perhaps matches TRBD1 (5 bases). The V gene lost 3 bases and the J gene lost 6 bases, with 11 bases spanning the gap. The CDR3 extends over 14 amino acids. Germline V gene sequence: CDR1 KGHSH, CDR2 LQKENI.

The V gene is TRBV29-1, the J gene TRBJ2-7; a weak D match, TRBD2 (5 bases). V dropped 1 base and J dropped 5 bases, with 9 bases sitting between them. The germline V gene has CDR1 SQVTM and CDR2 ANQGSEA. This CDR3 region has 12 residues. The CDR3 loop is CSVEVYGDEQYF. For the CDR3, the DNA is TGCAGCGTTGAAGTTTACGGGGACGAGCAGTACTTC.

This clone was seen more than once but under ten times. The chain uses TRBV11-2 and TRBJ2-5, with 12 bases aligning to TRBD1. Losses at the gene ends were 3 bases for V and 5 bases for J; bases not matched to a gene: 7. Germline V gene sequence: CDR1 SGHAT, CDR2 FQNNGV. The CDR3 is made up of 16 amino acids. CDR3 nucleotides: TGTGCCAGCAGCTTCGGCTACGGGACAGGGGGCGAGACCCAGTACTTC. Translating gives CASSFGYGTGGETQYF.

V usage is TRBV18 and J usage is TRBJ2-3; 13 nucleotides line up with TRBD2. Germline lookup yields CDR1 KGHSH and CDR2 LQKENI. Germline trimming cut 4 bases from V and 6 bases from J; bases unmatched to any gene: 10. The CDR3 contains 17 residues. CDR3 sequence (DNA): TGTGCCAGCTCACTCCGGACTAGCGGGAGTCGGGGCGATACGCAGTATTTT. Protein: CASSLRTSGSRGDTQYF.

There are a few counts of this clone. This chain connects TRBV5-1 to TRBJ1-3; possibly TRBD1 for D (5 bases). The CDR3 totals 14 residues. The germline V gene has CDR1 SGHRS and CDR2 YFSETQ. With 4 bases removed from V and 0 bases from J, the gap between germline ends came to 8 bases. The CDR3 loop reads CASSIDSSGNTIYF. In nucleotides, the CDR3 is TGCGCCAGCAGCATCGACAGCTCTGGAAACACCATATATTTT.

In nucleotides, the CDR3 is TGTGCCTGGAATCGACAGGGGCCCAAAGATGGAGCTTTCTTT. Its protein is CAWNRQGPKDGAFF. The genes are TRBV30 and TRBJ1-1; 8 nucleotides align to TRBD1. The CDR3 loop spans 14 amino acids. Germline values: CDR1 GTSNPN, CDR2 SVGIG (reference sequence). Germline trimming cut 4 bases from V and 10 bases from J; bases unmatched to any gene: 14.

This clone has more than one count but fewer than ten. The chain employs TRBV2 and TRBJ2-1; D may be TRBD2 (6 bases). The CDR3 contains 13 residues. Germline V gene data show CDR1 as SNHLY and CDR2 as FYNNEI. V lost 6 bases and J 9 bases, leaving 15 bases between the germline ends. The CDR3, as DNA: TGTGCCAGCAGATCGGGAGTCGGGAGTGAGCAGTTCTTC. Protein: CASRSGVGSEQFF.

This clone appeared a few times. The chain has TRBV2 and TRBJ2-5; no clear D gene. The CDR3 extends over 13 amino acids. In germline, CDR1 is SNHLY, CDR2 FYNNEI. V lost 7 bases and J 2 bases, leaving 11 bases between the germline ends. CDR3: CASKLPQQETQYF. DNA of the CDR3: TGTGCCAGCAAACTTCCGCAACAAGAGACCCAGTACTTC.

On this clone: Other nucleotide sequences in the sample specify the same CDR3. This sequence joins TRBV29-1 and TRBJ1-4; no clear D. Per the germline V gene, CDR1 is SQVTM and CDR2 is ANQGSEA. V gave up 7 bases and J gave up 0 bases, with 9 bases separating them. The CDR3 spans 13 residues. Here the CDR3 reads CSARQATNEKLFF. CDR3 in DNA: TGCAGCGCAAGACAAGCAACTAATGAAAAACTGTTTTTT.

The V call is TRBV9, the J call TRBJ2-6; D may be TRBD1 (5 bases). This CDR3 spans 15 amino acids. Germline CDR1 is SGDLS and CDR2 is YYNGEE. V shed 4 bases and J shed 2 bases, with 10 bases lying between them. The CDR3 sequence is CASSPLGAGANVLTF. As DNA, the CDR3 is TGTGCCAGCAGCCCCCTAGGGGCTGGGGCCAACGTCCTGACTTTC.

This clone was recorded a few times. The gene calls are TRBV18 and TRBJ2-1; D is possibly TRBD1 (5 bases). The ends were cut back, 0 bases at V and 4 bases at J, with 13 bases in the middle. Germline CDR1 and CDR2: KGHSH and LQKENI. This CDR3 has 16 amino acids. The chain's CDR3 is CASSPPGQGSYNEQFF. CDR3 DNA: TGTGCCAGCTCACCACCTGGCCAGGGTAGTTACAATGAGCAGTTCTTC. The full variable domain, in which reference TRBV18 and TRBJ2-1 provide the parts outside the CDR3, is NAGVMQNPRHLVRRRGQEARLRCSPMKGHSHVYWYRQLPEEGLKFMVYLQKENIIDESGMPKERFSAEFPKEGPSILRIQQVVRGDSAAYFCASSPPGQGSYNEQFFGPGTRLTVL.

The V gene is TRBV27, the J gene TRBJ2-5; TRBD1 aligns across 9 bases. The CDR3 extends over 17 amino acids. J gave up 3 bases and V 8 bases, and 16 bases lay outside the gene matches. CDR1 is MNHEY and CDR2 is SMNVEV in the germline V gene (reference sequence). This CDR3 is CASPSFRDRVGKETQYF. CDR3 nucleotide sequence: TGTGCCAGCCCTTCTTTCCGGGACAGGGTTGGTAAAGAGACCCAGTACTTC.

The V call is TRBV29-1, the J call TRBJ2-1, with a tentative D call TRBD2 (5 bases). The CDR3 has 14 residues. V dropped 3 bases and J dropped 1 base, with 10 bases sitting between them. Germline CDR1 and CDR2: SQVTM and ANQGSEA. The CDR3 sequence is CSVDGKRSYNEQFF. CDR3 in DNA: TGCAGCGTTGACGGGAAAAGGTCCTACAATGAGCAGTTCTTC.

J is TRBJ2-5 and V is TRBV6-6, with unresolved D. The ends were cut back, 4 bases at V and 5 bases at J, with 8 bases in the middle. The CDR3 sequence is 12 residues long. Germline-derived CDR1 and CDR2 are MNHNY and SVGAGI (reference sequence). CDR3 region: CASSSLRETQYF. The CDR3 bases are TGTGCCAGCAGTTCTCTACGGGAGACCCAGTACTTC.